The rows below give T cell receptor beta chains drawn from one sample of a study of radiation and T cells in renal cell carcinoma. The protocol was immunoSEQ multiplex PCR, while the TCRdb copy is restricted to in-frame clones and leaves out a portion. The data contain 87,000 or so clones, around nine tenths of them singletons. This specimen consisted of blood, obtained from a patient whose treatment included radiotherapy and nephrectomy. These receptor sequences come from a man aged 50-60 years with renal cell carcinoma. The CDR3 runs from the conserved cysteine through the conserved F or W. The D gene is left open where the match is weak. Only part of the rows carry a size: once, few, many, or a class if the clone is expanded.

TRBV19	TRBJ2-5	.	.	CASSINRGGETQYF	TGTGCCAGTAGTATAAACAGGGGAGGCGAGACCCAGTACTTC
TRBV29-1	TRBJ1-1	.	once	CSVWAGTVNTEAFF	TGCAGCGTATGGGCTGGGACGGTTAACACTGAAGCTTTCTTT
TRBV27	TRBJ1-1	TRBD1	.	CASSLSNGQGVPEAFF	TGTGCCAGCAGTTTATCGAACGGACAGGGGGTTCCTGAAGCTTTCTTT
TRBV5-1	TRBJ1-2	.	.	CASSLVRGASNYGYTF	TGCGCCAGCAGCTTAGTCAGGGGAGCCTCTAACTATGGCTACACCTTC
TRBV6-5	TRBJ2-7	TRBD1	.	CASSYGAGGGYEQYF	TGTGCCAGCAGTTACGGGGCAGGGGGCGGCTACGAGCAGTACTTC
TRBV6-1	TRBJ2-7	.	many	CASSESGGSYEQYF	TGTGCCAGCAGTGAATCTGGCGGCTCCTACGAGCAGTACTTC
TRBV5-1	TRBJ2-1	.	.	CASSLGVSYNEQFF	TGCGCCAGCAGCTTAGGGGTCTCCTACAATGAGCAGTTCTTC
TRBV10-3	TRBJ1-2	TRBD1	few	CAISESGATGVVGGYTF	TGTGCCATCAGTGAGTCTGGGGCGACAGGGGTCGTTGGCGGCTACACCTTC
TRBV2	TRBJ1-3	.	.	CASAGLPGNTIYF	TGTGCCAGCGCCGGACTTCCCGGAAACACCATATATTTT
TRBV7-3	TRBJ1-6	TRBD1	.	CASSSQGGGNSPLHF	TGTGCCAGCAGCTCCCAGGGGGGAGGGAATTCACCCCTCCACTTT
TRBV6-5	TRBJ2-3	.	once	CASSTRMGDTQYF	TGTGCCAGCAGTACTCGAATGGGGGATACGCAGTATTTT
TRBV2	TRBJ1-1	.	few	CATDDGGTAFF	TGTGCCACCGATGATGGGGGTACCGCTTTCTTT
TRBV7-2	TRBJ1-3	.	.	CASSLVGSGSGNTIYF	TGTGCCAGCAGCTTAGTGGGTTCGGGCTCTGGAAACACCATATATTTT
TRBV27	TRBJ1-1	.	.	CASSLGGETEAFF	TGTGCCAGCAGTTTAGGAGGGGAAACTGAAGCTTTCTTT